These 23 T cell receptor beta chains were all obtained from the same sample, sequenced in a study of CD8+ T cells in alopecia areata. RNA was extracted and reverse transcribed into cDNA as the sequencing template. Measured with immunoSEQ multiplex PCR; TCRdb has only the in-frame clones, and not every one. The data hold around 69,000 clones, with approximately 64% observed a single time. The starting material was CD8+ T cells sorted from blood, obtained at week 0. These TCRs come from a human donor with alopecia areata.

This clone was detected only a few times. The chain links TRBV29-1 to TRBJ1-1; D is unclear. The CDR3 consists of 12 residues. Germline V lookup: CDR1 SQVTM, CDR2 ANQGSEA. Trimming removed 4 bases at V and 1 base at J, with 7 bases between. The CDR3 nucleotides are TGCAGCGTTGTATCGGGGAACACTGAAGCTTTCTTT. Protein sequence: CSVVSGNTEAFF. The full variable domain, in which reference TRBV29-1 and TRBJ1-1 provide the parts outside the CDR3, is SAVISQKPSRDICQRGTSLTIQCQVDSQVTMMFWYRQQPGQSLTLIATANQGSEATYESGFVIDKFPISRPNLTFSTLTVSNMSPEDSSIYLCSVVSGNTEAFFGQGTRLTVV.

Only a few counts were recorded for this clone. In nucleotides, the CDR3 is TGTGCCAGCAGGCCTGAACAGGGGGCTTTCCCATACGAGCAGTACTTC. The encoded protein is CASRPEQGAFPYEQYF. The genes are TRBV28 and TRBJ2-7; the match to TRBD1 covers 9 bases. Unmatched junction bases numbered 13, after V lost 6 bases and J lost 4 bases. This CDR3 contains 16 residues. Germline assignment: CDR1 MDHEN and CDR2 SYDVKM.

The V and J genes are TRBV4-1 and TRBJ2-7; unclear D gene. There are 14 residues in the CDR3. V lost 0 bases and J 3 bases, leaving 9 bases between the germline ends. CDR1 and CDR2 (germline): MGHRA, YSYEKL. In nucleotides, the CDR3 is TGCGCCAGCAGCCAAGAAGGGTTGGACTACGAGCAGTACTTC. Amino acid sequence: CASSQEGLDYEQYF.

The chain carries TRBV7-9 and TRBJ2-5; weak D call: TRBD2 (5 bases). The germline V gene encodes CDR1 SEHNR and CDR2 FQNEAQ (reference sequence). The CDR3 covers 13 residues. The V and J ends lost 7 bases and 5 bases respectively, with 14 bases between them. CDR3 in DNA: TGTGCCAGCACCTCAGGACTCCTGGAGACCCAGTACTTC. This translates into CASTSGLLETQYF.

V and J are TRBV5-1 and TRBJ2-7; D unclear. The CDR3 length is 14 residues. Germline CDR1 is SGHRS and CDR2 is YFSETQ. Trimming cost V 0 bases and J 1 base, with 8 bases left between them. Written as DNA, the CDR3 is TGCGCCAGCAGCTTGGTAGCTCGGTCCTACGAGCAGTACTTC. Its protein product is CASSLVARSYEQYF.

This clone showed up just once. The rearrangement links TRBV7-9 to TRBJ2-7; D could derive from TRBD1 or TRBD2 (5 bases each). Trimming cost V 6 bases and J 3 bases, with 15 bases left between them. Germline CDR1 and CDR2: SEHNR and FQNEAQ (reference sequence). The CDR3 sequence is 14 residues long. In nucleotides, the CDR3 is TGTGCCAGCAGGGGGGACGGCAGAATCTACGAGCAGTACTTC. Its protein is CASRGDGRIYEQYF.

This clone was counted a few times. V and J are TRBV19 and TRBJ1-1, with D uncertain. With 4 bases removed from V and 0 bases from J, the gap between germline ends came to 12 bases. This CDR3 comprises 15 residues. CDR1 and CDR2 (germline): LNHDA, SQIVND (reference sequence). The CDR3: CASSSGGRLNTEAFF. CDR3 nucleotides: TGTGCCAGTAGTAGTGGAGGCAGGTTGAACACTGAAGCTTTCTTT.

The chain recombines TRBV4-3 with TRBJ2-3; D remains unclear. Germline V gene sequence: CDR1 LGHNA, CDR2 YSLEER. The V and J ends lost 0 bases and 6 bases respectively, with 13 bases between them. The CDR3 extends over 15 amino acids. The CDR3 DNA follows: TGCGCCAGCAGCCAAGACAACCTTATAGGGGATACGCAGTATTTT. It encodes CASSQDNLIGDTQYF.

The chain joins TRBV7-9 to TRBJ2-7; unclear D gene. The length of the CDR3 is 13 residues. Germline lookup yields CDR1 SEHNR and CDR2 FQNEAQ (reference sequence). Trimming cost V 1 base and J 2 bases, with 6 bases left between them. CDR3 in DNA: TGTGCCAGCAGCTTAGGCATTCCCTACGAGCAGTACTTC. Its protein product is CASSLGIPYEQYF.

This clone was seen more than once but under ten times. The genes are TRBV4-3 and TRBJ2-5; no reliable D call. The CDR3 is 15 amino acids. Germline-derived CDR1 and CDR2 are LGHNA and YSLEER. The V end lost 0 bases, the J end lost 4 bases, and 12 bases lay between the germline ends. The CDR3 loop is CASSQDRRPAETQYF. The CDR3 bases are TGCGCCAGCAGCCAAGATCGAAGACCAGCAGAGACCCAGTACTTC.

This chain links TRBV6-5 with TRBJ2-7, with D unresolved. The CDR3 has 13 amino acids. Per germline, CDR1 MNHEY and CDR2 SVGAGI. Trimming pared 7 bases from V and 4 bases from J, leaving 14 bases between. CDR3 coding DNA: TGTGCCAGCACCCTGGGGTCCTCTTACGAGCAGTACTTC. It translates to CASTLGSSYEQYF.

The sample holds a few counts of this clone. The junction differs from germline at one of its ends, possibly a read error. Other DNA sequences in this sample translate to the same CDR3. The V and J genes are TRBV5-1 and TRBJ1-2; tentative D call: TRBD1 (6 bases). CDR1 SGHRS and CDR2 YFSETQ come from the germline V gene. The CDR3 contains 15 residues. As DNA, the CDR3 is TGTGCCAGCAGCTTCTTACAGGGAAGGGACTATGGCTACACCTTC. Its protein product is CASSFLQGRDYGYTF. The whole variable domain, filled in from reference TRBV5-1 and TRBJ1-2, reads KAGVTQTPRYLIKTRGQQVTLSCSPISGHRSVSWYQQTPGQGLQFLFEYFSETQRNKGNFPGRFSGRQFSNSRSEMNVSTLELGDSALYLCASSFLQGRDYGYTFGSGTRLTVV.

This clone was recorded once. This chain connects TRBV5-1 to TRBJ2-5; D tentatively fits TRBD1 or TRBD2 (5 bases each). Germline lookup yields CDR1 SGHRS and CDR2 YFSETQ. Between the trimmed V and J ends, which lost 4 bases and 4 bases, there was a span of 20 bases. This CDR3 has 16 amino acids. The CDR3 protein is CASSILHRDQRETQYF. The CDR3 nucleotides read TGCGCCAGCAGCATCCTACACCGGGACCAACGAGAGACCCAGTACTTC.

The chain's CDR3 is CASSPRTGGVRENIQYF. The CDR3 nucleotides read TGCGCCAGCAGTCCCAGGACAGGGGGCGTCAGGGAGAACATTCAGTACTTC. The chain links TRBV23-1 to TRBJ2-4; 11 nucleotides align to TRBD1. TRBV23-1 is labeled an ORF, and its function is uncertain. This CDR3 comprises 17 residues. V shed 4 bases, J shed 7 bases, and the junction held 12 bases outside the gene matches.

V and J are TRBV27 and TRBJ1-1; D not resolved. Trimming left V 6 bases short and J 1 base short, with 15 bases between. The CDR3 is 15 amino acids. Germline CDR1 is MNHEY and CDR2 is SMNVEV (reference sequence). The CDR3: CASRLLGGGNTEAFF. The CDR3 DNA follows: TGTGCCAGCAGATTGCTGGGCGGAGGGAACACTGAAGCTTTCTTT.

This clone has only a few counts. The gene calls are TRBV30 and TRBJ2-7; no reliable D call. V gave up 0 bases and J gave up 2 bases, with 8 bases separating them. Per germline, CDR1 GTSNPN and CDR2 SVGIG (reference sequence). The CDR3 runs 13 residues. The CDR3 here is CAWSVGGTYEQYF. CDR3 bases: TGTGCCTGGAGTGTAGGTGGTACCTACGAGCAGTACTTC.

This clone has a handful of counts. The chain has TRBV6-4 and TRBJ2-3; no reliable D call. This CDR3 has 12 amino acids. The V end lost 6 bases, the J end lost 11 bases, and 15 bases lay between the germline ends. Germline V gene sequence: CDR1 MRHNA, CDR2 SNTAGT. Here the CDR3 reads CASSHDPRWQYF. As DNA, the CDR3 is TGTGCCAGCAGCCACGACCCGCGCTGGCAGTATTTT.

The chain joins TRBV9 to TRBJ2-6; possibly TRBD1 or TRBD2 for D (6 bases each). The ends were cut back, 4 bases at V and 0 bases at J, with 20 bases in the middle. Germline loops: CDR1 SGDLS, CDR2 YYNGEE. The length of the CDR3 is 19 residues. The CDR3 DNA follows: TGTGCCAGCAGCTTTAGGTTGGGGGGCGGTTACTCTGGGGCCAACGTCCTGACTTTC. This codes for CASSFRLGGGYSGANVLTF.

The chain combines TRBV4-1 with TRBJ2-1; D uncertain. Trimming left V 6 bases short and J 9 bases short, with 15 bases between. Germline V CDR1 and CDR2: MGHRA, YSYEKL. The CDR3 totals 13 residues. The CDR3 reads CASSHITTGEQFF. Here the CDR3 DNA reads TGCGCCAGCAGTCACATTACGACGGGTGAGCAGTTCTTC.

This clone was seen only a few times. CDR3 DNA: TGCGCCAGCAGCCAAGATAGATGGCCGTCTAGCACAGATACGCAGTATTTT. Translating gives CASSQDRWPSSTDTQYF. The V gene is TRBV4-3, the J gene TRBJ2-3; no reliable D call. Germline V lookup: CDR1 LGHNA, CDR2 YSLEER. Trimming left V 0 bases short and J 0 bases short, with 13 bases between. The CDR3 is 17 amino acids.

This clone was seen a single time. The CDR3 spells CSVDLRETEAFF. In DNA form, the CDR3 reads TGCAGCGTTGATTTAAGGGAAACTGAAGCTTTCTTT. The chain has TRBV29-1 and TRBJ1-1; D remains ambiguous. The germline CDR1 and CDR2 sequences are SQVTM and ANQGSEA. The length of the CDR3 is 12 residues. The V and J ends lost 3 bases and 5 bases respectively, with 10 bases between them.

In DNA form, the CDR3 reads TGTGCCAGCAGCTTAGTGGCGGGGGATGAGCAGTTCTTC. Protein sequence: CASSLVAGDEQFF. The rearrangement links TRBV7-9 to TRBJ2-1, with 7 bases lining up with TRBD2. With 1 base clipped from V and 8 bases from J, the junction kept 2 bases outside the gene matches. The CDR3 is made up of 13 amino acids. Germline-derived CDR1 and CDR2 are SEHNR and FQNEAQ (reference sequence).

This chain's CDR3 is CSVEAQFGYTF. Here the CDR3 DNA reads TGCAGCGTTGAAGCACAGTTTGGCTACACCTTC. The chain joins TRBV29-1 to TRBJ1-2; the D is unclear. Trimming cost V 1 base and J 7 bases, with 7 bases left between them. The CDR3 is 11 amino acids. CDR1 SQVTM and CDR2 ANQGSEA come from the germline V gene.